What follows describes a single TCR beta chain. Its specificity is not known. This record comes from a study of regulatory T cells in long-lasting Graves disease. Time point defined: newly diagnosed GD, antithyroid drugs for less than 3 months. PBMC-derived RNA was used for the TCR library. Study results and limitations: Persistent disease was associated with favored TRBV28 usage and with favored use of TRBJ1-2 and TRBJ2-5.

CDR3 length: 15 residues. The V and J ends lost 6 bases and 9 bases respectively, with 18 bases between them. Germline CDR1 is LNHDA and CDR2 is SQIVND (reference sequence). Building of the TCR beta libraries involved iRepertoire HTBI primers and Arm-PCR of CDR3 regions. Via MiXCR, TCRdb re-called the multiplex PCR reads, giving one row per CDR3 protein. This sample has 500,000 or so distinct CDR3 sequences, with 13% to 15% found just once. These data also formed part of another study, on T cells in Graves' hyperthyroidism and ophthalmopathy. From that report: TCR CDR3 underwent first-round RT-PCR with the HTBI primer set.

The sample here was peripheral blood mononuclear cells (PBMCs), taken at new diagnosis, from a patient treated with antithyroid drugs. The rearrangement uses TRBV19 and TRBJ1-6; D is uncertain. The sequence derives from a woman between 50 and 59 years old with Graves disease. CDR3 nucleotides: TGTGCCAGTAGCCCCATGGGCAGGACTATTTCACCCCTCCACTTT. Its protein is CASSPMGRTISPLHF.